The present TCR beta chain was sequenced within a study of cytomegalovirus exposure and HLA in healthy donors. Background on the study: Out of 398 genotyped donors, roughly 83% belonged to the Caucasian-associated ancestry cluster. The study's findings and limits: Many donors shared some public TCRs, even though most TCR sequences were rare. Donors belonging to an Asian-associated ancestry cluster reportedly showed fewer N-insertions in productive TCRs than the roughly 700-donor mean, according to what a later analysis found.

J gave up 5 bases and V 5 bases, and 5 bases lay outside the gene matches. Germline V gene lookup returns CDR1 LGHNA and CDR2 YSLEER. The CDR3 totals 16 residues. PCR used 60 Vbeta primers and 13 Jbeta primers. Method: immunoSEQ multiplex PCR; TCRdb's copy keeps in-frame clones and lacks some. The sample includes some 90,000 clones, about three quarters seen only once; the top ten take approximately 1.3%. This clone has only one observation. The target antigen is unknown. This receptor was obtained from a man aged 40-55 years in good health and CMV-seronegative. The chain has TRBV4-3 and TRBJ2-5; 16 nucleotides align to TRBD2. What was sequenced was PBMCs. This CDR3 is CASSEGLAGGLETQYF. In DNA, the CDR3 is TGCGCCAGCAGCGAGGGACTAGCGGGGGGGCTTGAGACCCAGTACTTC.